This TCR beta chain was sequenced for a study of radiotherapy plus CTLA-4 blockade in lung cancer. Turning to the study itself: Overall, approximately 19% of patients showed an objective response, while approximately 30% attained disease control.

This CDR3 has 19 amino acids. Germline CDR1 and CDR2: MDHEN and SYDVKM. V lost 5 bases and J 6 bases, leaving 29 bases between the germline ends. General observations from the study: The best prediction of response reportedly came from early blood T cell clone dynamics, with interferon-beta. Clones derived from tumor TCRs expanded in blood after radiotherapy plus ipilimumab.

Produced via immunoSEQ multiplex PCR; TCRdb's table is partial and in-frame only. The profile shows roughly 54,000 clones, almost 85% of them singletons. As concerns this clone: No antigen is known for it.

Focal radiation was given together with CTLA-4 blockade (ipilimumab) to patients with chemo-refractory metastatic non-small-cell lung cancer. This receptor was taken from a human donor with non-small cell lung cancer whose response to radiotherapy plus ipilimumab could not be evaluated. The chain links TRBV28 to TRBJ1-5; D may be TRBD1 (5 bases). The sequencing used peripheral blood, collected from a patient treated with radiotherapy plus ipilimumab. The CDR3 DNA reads TGTGCCAGCAGTCCCGATGGTGGGTGGGGTGGGGGGTTAAGTCAGCCCCAGCATTTT. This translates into CASSPDGGWGGGLSQPQHF. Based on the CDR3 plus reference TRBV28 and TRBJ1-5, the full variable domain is DVKVTQSSRYLVKRTGEKVFLECVQDMDHENMFWYRQDPGLGLRLIYFSYDVKMKEKGDIPEGYSVSREKKERFSLILESASTNQTSMYLCASSPDGGWGGGLSQPQHFGDGTRLSIL.